Listed below are T cell receptor beta chains from one sample, sequenced in a study of beta chain features in type 1 diabetes. Sequencing was performed with immunoSEQ multiplex PCR; in TCRdb, only in-frame clones are kept and a portion is missing. The sample consists of 350,000 to 450,000 clones, over 11% of them appearing once. Sequencing was performed on naive CD4+ T cells from blood. Receptors were obtained from a man younger than 40 in good health. Each CDR3 is given with its conserved first and last residue. The order of the fields is clone size, D gene, J gene, CDR3 length, V gene, CDR3 protein, CDR3 DNA. D genes are given only for firm matches. Rows may omit the clone size; those that give it use once, few, many or a size class.

abundance: -; d_gene: -; j_gene: TRBJ1-4; len: 15; v_gene: TRBV7-8; CDR3aa: CASSLSIYRNEKLFF; CDR3nt: TGTGCCAGCAGCTTATCGATTTACAGAAATGAAAAACTGTTTTTT
abundance: -; d_gene: -; j_gene: TRBJ1-4; len: 12; v_gene: TRBV7-2; CDR3aa: CASSLRGEKLFF; CDR3nt: TGTGCCAGCAGCTTACGTGGTGAAAAACTGTTTTTT
abundance: few; d_gene: TRBD2; j_gene: TRBJ2-1; len: 17; v_gene: TRBV9; CDR3aa: CASSVETSGSSYNEQFF; CDR3nt: TGTGCCAGCAGCGTAGAGACTAGCGGGAGCTCCTACAATGAGCAGTTCTTC
abundance: few; d_gene: TRBD2; j_gene: TRBJ2-1; len: 14; v_gene: TRBV9; CDR3aa: CASSVAGRAHEQFF; CDR3nt: TGTGCCAGCAGCGTAGCCGGGAGGGCCCATGAGCAGTTCTTC
abundance: -; d_gene: -; j_gene: TRBJ2-4; len: 14; v_gene: TRBV6-5; CDR3aa: CASSERDVKNIQYF; CDR3nt: TGTGCCAGCAGTGAAAGGGACGTCAAAAACATTCAGTACTTC
abundance: -; d_gene: TRBD1; j_gene: TRBJ2-6; len: 19; v_gene: TRBV23-1; CDR3aa: CASSRDRAYIFSGANVLTF; CDR3nt: TGCGCCAGCAGTCGGGACAGGGCCTATATATTCTCTGGGGCCAACGTCCTGACTTTC
abundance: -; d_gene: -; j_gene: TRBJ1-6; len: 13; v_gene: TRBV27; CDR3aa: CASTGRRDSPLHF; CDR3nt: TGTGCCAGCACGGGACGGCGGGATTCACCCCTCCACTTT
abundance: few; d_gene: -; j_gene: TRBJ2-7; len: 17; v_gene: TRBV5-4; CDR3aa: CASSEGHGRLGSYEQYF; CDR3nt: TGTGCCAGCAGCGAGGGACACGGCCGGTTGGGCTCCTACGAGCAGTACTTC
abundance: -; d_gene: -; j_gene: TRBJ2-1; len: 16; v_gene: TRBV7-3; CDR3aa: CASSSTLANSYNEQFF; CDR3nt: TGTGCCAGCAGCAGCACCCTAGCGAACTCCTACAATGAGCAGTTCTTC
abundance: few; d_gene: TRBD2; j_gene: TRBJ2-3; len: 15; v_gene: TRBV9; CDR3aa: CASSRSGREADTQYF; CDR3nt: TGTGCCAGCAGCAGAAGTGGGCGGGAGGCAGATACGCAGTATTTT
abundance: few; d_gene: -; j_gene: TRBJ2-5; len: 14; v_gene: TRBV18; CDR3aa: CASSPPVTRETQYF; CDR3nt: TGTGCCAGCTCACCACCGGTCACGAGAGAGACCCAGTACTTC
abundance: -; d_gene: -; j_gene: TRBJ1-1; len: 13; v_gene: TRBV18; CDR3aa: CASSLGRNTEAFF; CDR3nt: TGTGCCAGCTCGCTAGGACGAAACACTGAAGCTTTCTTT
abundance: -; d_gene: TRBD1; j_gene: TRBJ1-2; len: 13; v_gene: TRBV30; CDR3aa: CACPRGPLYGYTF; CDR3nt: TGTGCCTGTCCCAGGGGGCCCCTCTATGGCTACACCTTC
abundance: few; d_gene: TRBD2; j_gene: TRBJ2-1; len: 17; v_gene: TRBV5-1; CDR3aa: CASSGLASGRAGNEQFF; CDR3nt: TGCGCCAGCAGTGGGTTGGCTAGCGGGAGGGCCGGGAATGAGCAGTTCTTC
abundance: -; d_gene: -; j_gene: TRBJ2-6; len: 15; v_gene: TRBV7-2; CDR3aa: CASNLKPSGANVLTF; CDR3nt: TGTGCCAGCAACCTAAAGCCCTCTGGGGCCAACGTCCTGACTTTC
abundance: few; d_gene: -; j_gene: TRBJ1-3; len: 15; v_gene: TRBV25-1; CDR3aa: CASSDLLGSGNTIYF; CDR3nt: TGTGCCAGCAGTGATCTCCTTGGCTCTGGAAACACCATATATTTT
abundance: -; d_gene: TRBD1; j_gene: TRBJ2-3; len: 15; v_gene: TRBV7-2; CDR3aa: CASSPDRVSADTQYF; CDR3nt: TGTGCCAGCAGCCCGGACAGGGTGTCGGCAGATACGCAGTATTTT
abundance: -; d_gene: -; j_gene: TRBJ2-3; len: 14; v_gene: TRBV2; CDR3aa: CASSALAGTDTQYF; CDR3nt: TGTGCCAGCAGTGCATTAGCTGGAACAGATACGCAGTATTTT
abundance: -; d_gene: -; j_gene: TRBJ2-4; len: 16; v_gene: TRBV2; CDR3aa: CASRELPGGTKNIQYF; CDR3nt: TGTGCCAGCAGGGAACTCCCCGGCGGAACCAAAAACATTCAGTACTTC
abundance: few; d_gene: -; j_gene: TRBJ2-5; len: 13; v_gene: TRBV2; CDR3aa: CAAPRADQETQYF; CDR3nt: TGTGCCGCCCCGCGCGCTGACCAAGAGACCCAGTACTTC
abundance: -; d_gene: -; j_gene: TRBJ2-1; len: 14; v_gene: TRBV9; CDR3aa: CASSAGTVNNEQFF; CDR3nt: TGTGCCAGCAGCGCCGGGACGGTAAACAATGAGCAGTTCTTC
abundance: few; d_gene: TRBD2; j_gene: TRBJ2-4; len: 16; v_gene: TRBV7-2; CDR3aa: CASSLVGGTPQNIQYF; CDR3nt: TGTGCCAGCAGCTTAGTGGGGGGGACCCCACAAAACATTCAGTACTTC